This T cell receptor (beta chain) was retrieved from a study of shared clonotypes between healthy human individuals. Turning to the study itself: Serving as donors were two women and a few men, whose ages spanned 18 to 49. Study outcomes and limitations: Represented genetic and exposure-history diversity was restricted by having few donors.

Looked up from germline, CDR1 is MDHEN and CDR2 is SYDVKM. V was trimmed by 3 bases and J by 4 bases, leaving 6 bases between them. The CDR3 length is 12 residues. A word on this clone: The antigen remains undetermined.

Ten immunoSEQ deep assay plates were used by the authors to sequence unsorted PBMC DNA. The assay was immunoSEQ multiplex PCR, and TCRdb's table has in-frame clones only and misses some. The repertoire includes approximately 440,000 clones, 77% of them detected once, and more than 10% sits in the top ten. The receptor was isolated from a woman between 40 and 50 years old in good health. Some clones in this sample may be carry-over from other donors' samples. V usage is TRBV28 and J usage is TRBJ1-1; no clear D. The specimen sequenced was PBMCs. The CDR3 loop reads CASSFGATEAFF. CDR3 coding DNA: TGTGCCAGCAGTTTTGGAGCCACTGAAGCTTTCTTT.